The 9 T cell receptor beta chains below all came from one sample that was sequenced in a study of Graves' ophthalmopathy and Graves' hyperthyroidism. RNA transcripts yielded amplified TCR beta CDR3 regions. RT-PCR with HTBI primers came first, then second-round multiplex PCR. TCRdb re-called the multiplex PCR reads with MiXCR, one entry per CDR3 protein. The data contain roughly 700,000 distinct CDR3 sequences, roughly 40% of them singletons. The sample taken for sequencing was peripheral blood. The receptors come from an adult man with Graves' ophthalmopathy.

This clonotype ranks as medium-sized. The chain couples TRBV29-1 to TRBJ1-1; D not resolved. V lost 5 bases, J lost 1 base, and 11 bases lay in between. This CDR3 comprises 13 residues. CDR1 SQVTM and CDR2 ANQGSEA come from the germline V gene. CDR3 sequence: CSVTRRQNTEAFF. In DNA, the CDR3 is TGCAGCGTTACCCGTAGGCAGAACACTGAAGCTTTCTTT.

In its sample, this clonotype was seen a few times. This chain joins TRBV20-1 and TRBJ2-7; 12 bases are a match to TRBD1. CDR3 length: 14 residues. The germline gives CDR1 DFQATT, CDR2 SNEGSKA (reference sequence). V was pared by 1 base and J by 5 bases, with 3 bases of the junction left unmatched. The CDR3: CSARAGTGGDEQYF. The CDR3 bases are TGCAGTGCTAGAGCCGGGACAGGGGGCGACGAGCAGTACTTC.

Many counts were recorded for this clonotype. The gene calls are TRBV29-1 and TRBJ2-5, with D tentatively TRBD1 (6 bases). V lost 2 bases to trimming and J lost 5 bases, with 18 bases between them. The V gene's germline CDR1 is SQVTM and CDR2 ANQGSEA. The CDR3 runs to 15 residues. The CDR3 spells CSVESPAGDWETQYF. The CDR3 DNA reads TGCAGCGTTGAATCTCCGGCAGGGGATTGGGAGACCCAGTACTTC. Full variable domain (missing parts from reference TRBV29-1 and TRBJ2-5): SAVISQKPSRDICQRGTSLTIQCQVDSQVTMMFWYRQQPGQSLTLIATANQGSEATYESGFVIDKFPISRPNLTFSTLTVSNMSPEDSSIYLCSVESPAGDWETQYFGPGTRLLVL.

The rearrangement links TRBV19 to TRBJ1-1, with a tentative D call TRBD1 (6 bases). The CDR3 contains 13 residues. Per the germline V gene, CDR1 is LNHDA and CDR2 is SQIVND (reference sequence). Trimming cost V 1 base and J 7 bases, with 10 bases left between them. CDR3 DNA: TGTGCCAGTAGTATAGCGAGGGGGAATGAAGCTTTCTTT. It translates to CASSIARGNEAFF.

About this clonotype itself: A read error may explain this, as a much larger clone is one base away. This chain connects TRBV7-2 to TRBJ2-7; possible D gene TRBD1, 5 bases. CDR1 is SGHTA and CDR2 is FQGNSA in the germline V gene. The CDR3 is made up of 15 amino acids. The CDR3 spells CASSQELDRFYEQCF. The CDR3 DNA follows: TGCGCCAGCAGCCAAGAATTAGACAGATTTTACGAGCAGTGCTTC.

The chain joins TRBV29-1 to TRBJ2-5; 13 bases are a match to TRBD2. J was trimmed by 5 bases and V by 3 bases; bases with no gene match: 12. CDR1 is SQVTM and CDR2 is ANQGSEA in the germline V gene. CDR3 length: 17 residues. The CDR3 loop is CSVDLLGTSGVGETQYF. CDR3 in DNA: TGCAGCGTTGACTTGCTCGGGACTAGCGGGGTGGGGGAGACCCAGTACTTC.

The gene calls are TRBV7-9 and TRBJ2-7, with D unresolved. Germline V gives CDR1 SEHNR, CDR2 FQNEAQ (reference sequence). Between the trimmed V and J ends, which lost 5 bases and 4 bases, there was a span of 9 bases. This CDR3 spans 12 amino acids. The chain's CDR3 is CASSAWGYEQYF. The CDR3 coding sequence is TGTGCCAGCAGCGCCTGGGGATACGAGCAGTACTTC.

This clonotype was recorded a few times. The chain couples TRBV14 to TRBJ2-7, with 7 bases that match TRBD1. V gave up 0 bases and J gave up 0 bases; unmatched junction bases: 8. The germline gives CDR1 SGHDN, CDR2 FVKESK. CDR3 size: 17 residues. DNA of the CDR3: TGTGCCAGCAGCCAAGAGGACAGGCGATACATCTCCTACGAGCAGTACTTC. Translating gives CASSQEDRRYISYEQYF.

In its sample, this clonotype was seen many times. The V call is TRBV24-1, the J call TRBJ1-5; weak D call: TRBD1 (6 bases). V lost 8 bases and J 0 bases, leaving 16 bases between the germline ends. From germline, CDR1 is KGHDR and CDR2 SFDVKD. The CDR3 is 16 residues long. In DNA form, the CDR3 reads TGTGCCACCACATCAAGGGACATATATAGCAATCAGCCCCAGCATTTT. This gives the protein CATTSRDIYSNQPQHF.